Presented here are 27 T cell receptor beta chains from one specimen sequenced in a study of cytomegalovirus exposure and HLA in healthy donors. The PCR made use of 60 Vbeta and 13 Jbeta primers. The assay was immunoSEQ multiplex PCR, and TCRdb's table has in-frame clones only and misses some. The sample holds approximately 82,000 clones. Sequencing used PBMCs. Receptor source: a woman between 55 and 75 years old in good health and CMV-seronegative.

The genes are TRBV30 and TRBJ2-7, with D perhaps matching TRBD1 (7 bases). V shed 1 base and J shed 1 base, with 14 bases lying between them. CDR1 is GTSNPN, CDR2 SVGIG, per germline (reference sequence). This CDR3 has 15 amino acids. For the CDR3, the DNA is TGTGCCTGGAGTGGACGTCAGGGGGGTTCCTACGAGCAGTACTTC. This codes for CAWSGRQGGSYEQYF.

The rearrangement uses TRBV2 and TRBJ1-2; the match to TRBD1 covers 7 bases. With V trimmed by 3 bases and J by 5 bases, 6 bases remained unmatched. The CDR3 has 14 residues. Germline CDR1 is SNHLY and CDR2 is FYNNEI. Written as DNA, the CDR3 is TGTGCCAGCAGTGACAAGGGACAGTCGTATGGCTACACCTTC. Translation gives CASSDKGQSYGYTF.

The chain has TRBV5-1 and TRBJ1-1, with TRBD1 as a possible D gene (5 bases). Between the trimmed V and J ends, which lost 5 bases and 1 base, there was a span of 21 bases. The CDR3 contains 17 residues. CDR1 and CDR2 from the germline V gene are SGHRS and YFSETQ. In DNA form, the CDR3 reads TGCGCCAGCAGTCGCCCGGAGGGACGCCTCCAGAACACTGAAGCTTTCTTT. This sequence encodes CASSRPEGRLQNTEAFF.

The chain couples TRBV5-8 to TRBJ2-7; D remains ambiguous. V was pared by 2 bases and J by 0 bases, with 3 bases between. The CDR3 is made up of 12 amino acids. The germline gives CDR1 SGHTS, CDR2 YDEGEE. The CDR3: CASSFLSYEQYF. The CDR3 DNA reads TGTGCCAGCAGCTTCCTCTCCTACGAGCAGTACTTC.

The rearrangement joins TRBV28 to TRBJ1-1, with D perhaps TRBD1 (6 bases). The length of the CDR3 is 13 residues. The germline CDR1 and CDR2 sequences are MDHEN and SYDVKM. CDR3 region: CSGGQPMSTEAFF. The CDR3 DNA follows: TGTTCGGGGGGCCAACCCATGAGCACTGAAGCTTTCTTT. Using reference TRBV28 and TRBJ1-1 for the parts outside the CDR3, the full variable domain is DVKVTQSSRYLVKRTGEKVFLECVQDMDHENMFWYRQDPGLGLRLIYFSYDVKMKEKGDIPEGYSVSREKKERFSLILESASTNQTSMYLCSGGQPMSTEAFFGQGTRLTVV.

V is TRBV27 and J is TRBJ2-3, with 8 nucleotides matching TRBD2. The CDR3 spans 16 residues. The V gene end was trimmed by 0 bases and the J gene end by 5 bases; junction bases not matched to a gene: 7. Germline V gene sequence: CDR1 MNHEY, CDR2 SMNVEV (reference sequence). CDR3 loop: CASSLSPAGGVDTQYF. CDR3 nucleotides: TGTGCCAGCAGTTTATCCCCCGCGGGAGGTGTAGATACGCAGTATTTT.

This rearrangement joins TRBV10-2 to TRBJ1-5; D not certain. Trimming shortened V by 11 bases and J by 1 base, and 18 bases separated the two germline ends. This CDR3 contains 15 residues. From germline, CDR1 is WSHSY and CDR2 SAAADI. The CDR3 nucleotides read TGCGCCGCCCGGGGTGAAGGGTTGAGCAATCAGCCCCAGCATTTT. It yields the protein CAARGEGLSNQPQHF.

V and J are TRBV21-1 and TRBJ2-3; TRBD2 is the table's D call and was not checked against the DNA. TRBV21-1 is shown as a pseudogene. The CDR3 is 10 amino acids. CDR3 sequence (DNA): TGTGCCAGATTATCAGATACGCAGTATTTT. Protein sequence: CARLSDTQYF.

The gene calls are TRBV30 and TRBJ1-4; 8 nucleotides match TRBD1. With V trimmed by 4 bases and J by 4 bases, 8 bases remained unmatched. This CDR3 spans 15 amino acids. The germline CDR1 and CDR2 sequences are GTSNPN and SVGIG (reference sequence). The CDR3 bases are TGTGCCTGGACCCATCAGGGGGCGCGTAATGAAAAACTGTTTTTT. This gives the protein CAWTHQGARNEKLFF.

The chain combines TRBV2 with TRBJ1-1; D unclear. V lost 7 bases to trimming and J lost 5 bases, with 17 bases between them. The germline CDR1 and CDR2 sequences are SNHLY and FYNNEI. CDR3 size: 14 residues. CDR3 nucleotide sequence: TGTGCCAGCACCGAACGGGAGATTGGGACTGAAGCTTTCTTT. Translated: CASTEREIGTEAFF.

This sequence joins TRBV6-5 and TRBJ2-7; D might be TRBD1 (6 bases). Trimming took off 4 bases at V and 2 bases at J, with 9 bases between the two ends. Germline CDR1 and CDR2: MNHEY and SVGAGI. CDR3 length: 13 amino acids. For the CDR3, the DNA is TGTGCCAGCAGTTGGCAGGGGCCCTACGAGCAGTACTTC. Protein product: CASSWQGPYEQYF.

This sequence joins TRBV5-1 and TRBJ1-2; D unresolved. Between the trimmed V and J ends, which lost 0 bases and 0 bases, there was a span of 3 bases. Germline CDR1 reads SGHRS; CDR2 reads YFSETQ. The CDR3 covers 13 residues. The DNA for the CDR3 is TGCGCCAGCAGCTTGGCCGCTAACTATGGCTACACCTTC. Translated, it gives CASSLAANYGYTF.

Here the CDR3 reads CASSLVGQGTEQYF. CDR3 coding DNA: TGCGCCAGCAGCTTGGTTGGACAGGGGACCGAGCAGTACTTC. The rearrangement uses TRBV5-1 and TRBJ2-7, with TRBD1 matching 9 bases. CDR3 length: 14 amino acids. Germline CDR1 reads SGHRS; CDR2 reads YFSETQ. V lost 0 bases, J lost 6 bases, and 4 bases stayed unmatched. The complete variable domain, with remaining parts taken from reference TRBV5-1 and TRBJ2-7, reads KAGVTQTPRYLIKTRGQQVTLSCSPISGHRSVSWYQQTPGQGLQFLFEYFSETQRNKGNFPGRFSGRQFSNSRSEMNVSTLELGDSALYLCASSLVGQGTEQYFGPGTRLTVT.

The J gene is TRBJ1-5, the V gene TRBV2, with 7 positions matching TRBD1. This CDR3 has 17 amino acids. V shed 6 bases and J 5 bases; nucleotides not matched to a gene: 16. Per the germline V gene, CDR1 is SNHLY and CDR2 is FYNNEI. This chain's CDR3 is CASSYHRGNGGDQPQHF. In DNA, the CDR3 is TGTGCCAGCAGCTACCACAGGGGTAACGGGGGAGATCAGCCCCAGCATTTT.

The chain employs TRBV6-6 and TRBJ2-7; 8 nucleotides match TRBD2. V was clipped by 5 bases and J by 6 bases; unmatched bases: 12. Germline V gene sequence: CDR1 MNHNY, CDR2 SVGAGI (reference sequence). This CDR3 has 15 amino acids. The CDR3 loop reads CASSIGSGISGEQYF. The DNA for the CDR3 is TGTGCCAGCAGTATAGGTAGCGGGATATCCGGCGAGCAGTACTTC.

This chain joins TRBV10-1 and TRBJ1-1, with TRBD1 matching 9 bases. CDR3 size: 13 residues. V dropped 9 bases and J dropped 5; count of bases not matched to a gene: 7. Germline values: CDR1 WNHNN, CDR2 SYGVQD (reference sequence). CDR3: CASRQGVQTEAFF. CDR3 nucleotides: TGCGCCAGTAGACAGGGGGTCCAGACTGAAGCTTTCTTT.

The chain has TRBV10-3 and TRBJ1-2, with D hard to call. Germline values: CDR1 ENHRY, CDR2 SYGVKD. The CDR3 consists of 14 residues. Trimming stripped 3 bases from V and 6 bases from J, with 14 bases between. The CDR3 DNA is TGTGCCATCAGTGACCCCGGGATCATGCATGGCTACACCTTC. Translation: CAISDPGIMHGYTF.

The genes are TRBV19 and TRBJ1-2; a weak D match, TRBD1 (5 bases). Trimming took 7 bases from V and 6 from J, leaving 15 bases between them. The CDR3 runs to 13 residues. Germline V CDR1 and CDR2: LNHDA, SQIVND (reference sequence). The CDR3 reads CASNPFQGNGYTF. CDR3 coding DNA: TGTGCCAGTAACCCCTTTCAGGGAAATGGCTACACCTTC.

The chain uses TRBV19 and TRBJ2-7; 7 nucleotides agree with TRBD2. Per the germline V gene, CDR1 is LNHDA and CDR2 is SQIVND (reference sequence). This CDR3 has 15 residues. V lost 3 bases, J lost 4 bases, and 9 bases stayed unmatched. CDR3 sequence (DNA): TGTGCCAGTAGTATTACAGGTTCGGGGGGATACGAGCAGTACTTC. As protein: CASSITGSGGYEQYF.

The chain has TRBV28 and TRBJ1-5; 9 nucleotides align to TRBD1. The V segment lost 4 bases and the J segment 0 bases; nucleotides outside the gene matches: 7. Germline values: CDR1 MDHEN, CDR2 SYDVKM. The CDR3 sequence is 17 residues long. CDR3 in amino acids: CASSYGQGRYSNQPQHF. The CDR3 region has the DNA TGTGCCAGCAGTTACGGACAGGGGCGGTATAGCAATCAGCCCCAGCATTTT.

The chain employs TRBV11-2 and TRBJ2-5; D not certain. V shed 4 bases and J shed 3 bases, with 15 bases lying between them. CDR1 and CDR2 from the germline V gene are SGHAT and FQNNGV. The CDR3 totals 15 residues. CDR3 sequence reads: CASSSPPGGKETQYF. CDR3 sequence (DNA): TGTGCCAGCAGCTCACCTCCCGGCGGAAAAGAGACCCAGTACTTC.

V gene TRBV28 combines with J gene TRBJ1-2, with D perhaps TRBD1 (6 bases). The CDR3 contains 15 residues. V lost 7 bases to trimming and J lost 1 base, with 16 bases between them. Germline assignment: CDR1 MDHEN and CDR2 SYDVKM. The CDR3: CASTNRGWGNYGYTF. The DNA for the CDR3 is TGTGCCAGCACCAATAGGGGGTGGGGTAACTATGGCTACACCTTC.

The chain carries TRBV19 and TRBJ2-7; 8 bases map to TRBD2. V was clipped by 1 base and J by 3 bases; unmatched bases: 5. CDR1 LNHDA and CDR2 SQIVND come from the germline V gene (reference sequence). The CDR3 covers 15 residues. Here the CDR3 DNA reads TGTGCCAGTAGTATAGTCGGCGGGAGGAGCTACGAGCAGTACTTC. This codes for CASSIVGGRSYEQYF.

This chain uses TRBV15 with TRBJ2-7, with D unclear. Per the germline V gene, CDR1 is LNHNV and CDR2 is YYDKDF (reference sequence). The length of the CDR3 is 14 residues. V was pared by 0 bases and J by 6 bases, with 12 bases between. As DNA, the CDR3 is TGTGCCACCAGCAGAGATCGAGGTACGAGCGAGCAGTACTTC. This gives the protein CATSRDRGTSEQYF.

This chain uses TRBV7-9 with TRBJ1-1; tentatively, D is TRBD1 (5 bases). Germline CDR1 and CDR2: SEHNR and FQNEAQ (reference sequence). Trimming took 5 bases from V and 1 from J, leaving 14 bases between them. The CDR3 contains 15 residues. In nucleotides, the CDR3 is TGTGCCAGCAGCCTCACGAGCGGGGGGAACACTGAAGCTTTCTTT. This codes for CASSLTSGGNTEAFF. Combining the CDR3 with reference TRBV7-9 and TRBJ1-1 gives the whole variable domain DTGVSQNPRHKITKRGQNVTFRCDPISEHNRLYWYRQTLGQGPEFLTYFQNEAQLEKSRLLSDRFSAERPKGSFSTLEIQRTEQGDSAMYLCASSLTSGGNTEAFFGQGTRLTVV.

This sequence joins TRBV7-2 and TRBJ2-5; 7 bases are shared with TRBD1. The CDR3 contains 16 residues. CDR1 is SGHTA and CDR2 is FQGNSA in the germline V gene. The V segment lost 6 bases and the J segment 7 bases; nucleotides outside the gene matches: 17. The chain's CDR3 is CASRTRLRGTDLTQYF. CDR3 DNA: TGTGCCAGCAGGACCAGACTCAGGGGGACCGATTTGACCCAGTACTTC.

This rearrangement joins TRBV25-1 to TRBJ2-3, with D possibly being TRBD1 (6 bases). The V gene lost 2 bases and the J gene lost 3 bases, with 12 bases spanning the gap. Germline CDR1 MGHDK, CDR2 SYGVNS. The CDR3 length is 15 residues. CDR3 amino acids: CASSELYGQTDTQYF. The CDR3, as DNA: TGTGCCAGCAGTGAACTCTATGGACAGACAGATACGCAGTATTTT.